This TCR beta chain came from a study of T cell responses to AZD1222 COVID-19 vaccine. Study overall: Pooling was applied to second doses at about 4 or about 12 weeks.

Assay: immunoSEQ multiplex PCR; the TCRdb copy retains only in-frame clones and omits some. The repertoire has about 150,000 clones, about 88% of them found once; the top ten carry about 19%. General observations from the study: Dominant CD4 TCR responses targeted spike regions 160-218 and 743-854. Spike-specific TCR breadth and depth grew following two AZD1222 doses.

Regarding this clone: What it binds is unknown.

This CDR3 comprises 15 residues. With 0 bases clipped from V and 4 bases from J, the junction kept 2 bases outside the gene matches. Germline V gene lookup returns CDR1 SGHTS and CDR2 YDEGEE. The source was peripheral blood, collected on day 0 of AZD1222 vaccination. This receptor was taken from an adult in good health. The chain is built from TRBV5-8 and TRBJ1-3; TRBD1 matches at 9 bases. In nucleotides, the CDR3 is TGTGCCAGCAGCTTGGACGACAGGGGGGGAAACACCATATATTTT. Residues: CASSLDDRGGNTIYF.